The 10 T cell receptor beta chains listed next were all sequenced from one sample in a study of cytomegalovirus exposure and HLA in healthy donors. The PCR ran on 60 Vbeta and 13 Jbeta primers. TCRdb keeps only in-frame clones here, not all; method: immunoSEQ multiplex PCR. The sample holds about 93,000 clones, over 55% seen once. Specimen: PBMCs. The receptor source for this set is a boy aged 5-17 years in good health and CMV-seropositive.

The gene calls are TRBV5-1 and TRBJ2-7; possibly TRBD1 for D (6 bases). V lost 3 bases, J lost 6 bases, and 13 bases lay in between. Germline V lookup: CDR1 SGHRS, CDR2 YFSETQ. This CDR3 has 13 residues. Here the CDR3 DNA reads TGCGCCAGCAGCTCAGGACAGCGCCTCGAGCAGTACTTC. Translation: CASSSGQRLEQYF.

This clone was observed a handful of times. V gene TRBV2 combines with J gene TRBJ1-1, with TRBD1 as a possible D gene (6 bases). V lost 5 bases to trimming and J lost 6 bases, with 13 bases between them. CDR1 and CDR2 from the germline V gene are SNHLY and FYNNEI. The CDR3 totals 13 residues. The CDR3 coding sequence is TGTGCCAGCAGTCAAGACAGGAGCTCTGAAGCTTTCTTT. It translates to CASSQDRSSEAFF.

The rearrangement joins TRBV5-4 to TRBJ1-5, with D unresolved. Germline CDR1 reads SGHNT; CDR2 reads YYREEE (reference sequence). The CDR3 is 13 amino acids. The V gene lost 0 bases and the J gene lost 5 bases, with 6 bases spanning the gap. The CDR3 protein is CASSLGVDQPQHF. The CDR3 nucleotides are TGTGCCAGCAGCTTGGGAGTTGATCAGCCCCAGCATTTT.

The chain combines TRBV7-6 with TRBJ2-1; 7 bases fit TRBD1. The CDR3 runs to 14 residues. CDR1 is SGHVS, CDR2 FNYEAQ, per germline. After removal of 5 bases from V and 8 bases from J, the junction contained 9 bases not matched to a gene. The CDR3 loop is CASSTQTGYHEQFF. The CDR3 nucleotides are TGTGCCAGCAGCACCCAGACAGGGTACCATGAGCAGTTCTTC.

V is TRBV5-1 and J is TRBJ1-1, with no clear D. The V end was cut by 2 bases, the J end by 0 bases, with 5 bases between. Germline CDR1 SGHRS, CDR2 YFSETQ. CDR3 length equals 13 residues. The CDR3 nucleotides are TGCGCCAGCAGCTTACTACTGAACACTGAAGCTTTCTTT. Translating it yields CASSLLLNTEAFF.

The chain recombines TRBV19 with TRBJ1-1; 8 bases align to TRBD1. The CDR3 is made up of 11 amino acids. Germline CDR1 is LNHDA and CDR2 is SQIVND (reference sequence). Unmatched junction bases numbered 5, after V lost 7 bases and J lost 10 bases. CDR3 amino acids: CASMTGTGAFF. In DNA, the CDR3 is TGTGCCAGTATGACCGGGACAGGAGCTTTCTTT.

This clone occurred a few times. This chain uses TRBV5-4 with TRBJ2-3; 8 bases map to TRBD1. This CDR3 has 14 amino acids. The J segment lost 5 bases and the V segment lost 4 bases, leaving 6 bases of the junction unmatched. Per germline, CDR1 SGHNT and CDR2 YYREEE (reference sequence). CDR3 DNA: TGTGCCAGCAGCCGTTATGACAGGGGAGATACGCAGTATTTT. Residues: CASSRYDRGDTQYF.

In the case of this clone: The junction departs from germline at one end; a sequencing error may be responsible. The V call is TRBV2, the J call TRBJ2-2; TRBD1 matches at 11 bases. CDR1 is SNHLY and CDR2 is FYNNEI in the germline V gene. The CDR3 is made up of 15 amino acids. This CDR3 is CASSRGQGAIGELFF. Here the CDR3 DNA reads TGTGCTAGCAGTAGAGGACAGGGGGCTATCGGGGAGCTGTTTTTT.

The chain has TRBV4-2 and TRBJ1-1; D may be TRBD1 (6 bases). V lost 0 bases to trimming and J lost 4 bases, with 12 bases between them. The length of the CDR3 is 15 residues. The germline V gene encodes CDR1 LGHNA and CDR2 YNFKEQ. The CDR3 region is CASSQDGQIPTEAFF. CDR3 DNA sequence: TGTGCCAGCAGCCAAGACGGACAGATCCCCACTGAAGCTTTCTTT.

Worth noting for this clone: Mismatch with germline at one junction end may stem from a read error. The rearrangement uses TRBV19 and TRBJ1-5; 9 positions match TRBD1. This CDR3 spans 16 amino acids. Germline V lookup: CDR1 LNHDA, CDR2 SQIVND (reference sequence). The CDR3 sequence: CASSVTGGRSFQPQNF. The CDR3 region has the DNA TGTGCCAGTAGTGTAACAGGGGGCAGAAGCTTTCAGCCCCAGAATTTT.